One and the same sample provided the 3 T cell receptor beta chains below, sequenced in a study of spatial heterogeneity in lung cancer. From the 5' RACE reads, TCRdb called clonotypes with MiXCR, one entry per CDR3 protein. Counted here are approximately 44,000 distinct CDR3 sequences, around 13% occurring once; the ten biggest clones make up about 57%. Time point of the sample: sample taken at primary tumor resection. The sequenced sample was PBMCs, obtained at surgery. All receptors come from a male donor with early-stage non-small cell lung cancer.

V usage is TRBV20-1 and J usage is TRBJ1-3; no clear D gene. The germline CDR1 and CDR2 sequences are DFQATT and SNEGSKA (reference sequence). This CDR3 is built from 13 residues. V lost 5 bases, J lost 1 base, and 9 bases lay in between. The CDR3 is CSAYDPSGNTIYF. The DNA for the CDR3 is TGCAGTGCTTACGACCCATCTGGAAACACCATATATTTT.

This clonotype was detected ten times or more. This sequence joins TRBV6-1 and TRBJ2-1; no reliable D call. The CDR3 is made up of 13 amino acids. CDR1 and CDR2 from the germline V gene are MNHNS and SASEGT. V was cut by 4 bases and J by 7 bases, with 11 bases left in between. CDR3 coding DNA: TGTGCCAGCAGTGGCAGTCTGGGGAATGAGCAGTTCTTC. This encodes CASSGSLGNEQFF.

This rearrangement joins TRBV3-1 to TRBJ2-7; D not certain. The V gene's germline CDR1 is LGHDT and CDR2 YNNKEL (reference sequence). V was clipped by 2 bases and J by 3 bases, with 2 bases between them. The CDR3 has 11 amino acids. The CDR3 DNA reads as TGTGCCAGCAGCCAATACTACGAGCAGTACTTC. Residues: CASSQYYEQYF.